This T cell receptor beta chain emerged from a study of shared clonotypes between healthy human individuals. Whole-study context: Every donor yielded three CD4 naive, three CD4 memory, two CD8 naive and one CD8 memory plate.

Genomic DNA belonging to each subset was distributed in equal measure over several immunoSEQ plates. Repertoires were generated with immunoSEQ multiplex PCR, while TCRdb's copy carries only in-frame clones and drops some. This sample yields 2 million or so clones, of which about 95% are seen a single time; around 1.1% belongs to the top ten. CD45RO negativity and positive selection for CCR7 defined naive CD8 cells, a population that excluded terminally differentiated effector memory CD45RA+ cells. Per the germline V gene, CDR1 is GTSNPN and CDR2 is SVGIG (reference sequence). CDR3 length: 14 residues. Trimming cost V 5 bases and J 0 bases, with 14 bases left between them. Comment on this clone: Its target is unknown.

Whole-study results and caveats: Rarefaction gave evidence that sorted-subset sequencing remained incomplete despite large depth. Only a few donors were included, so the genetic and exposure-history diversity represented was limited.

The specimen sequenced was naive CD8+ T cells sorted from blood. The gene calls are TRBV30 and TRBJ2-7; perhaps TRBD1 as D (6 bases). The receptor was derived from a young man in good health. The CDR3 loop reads CAWGFEDSSYEQYF. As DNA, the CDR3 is TGTGCCTGGGGTTTCGAGGACAGCTCCTACGAGCAGTACTTC.